Each of the 15 T cell receptor beta chains below was sequenced from the same sample in a study of shared clonotypes between healthy human individuals. Libraries were prepared by immunoSEQ multiplex PCR; TCRdb keeps only in-frame clonotypes and omits some of them. Of 85,000 to 100,000 clones in the sample, 68% were seen once. Sequenced sample: memory CD8+ T cells sorted from blood. This sample's subset: CD45RO+ cells pooled with CCR7-negative TemRA cells. The receptor set was obtained from a man under 40 in good health.

J is TRBJ1-5 and V is TRBV6-4; D remains ambiguous. CDR3 length: 13 amino acids. V was shortened by 8 bases and J by 0 bases, with 8 bases between the two germline ends. Germline CDR1 MRHNA, CDR2 SNTAGT. CDR3: CASSAFSNQPQHF. The CDR3 DNA is TGTGCCAGCTCAGCTTTTAGCAATCAGCCCCAGCATTTT.

This clone was picked up many times. The chain uses TRBV5-1 and TRBJ2-1; 15 nucleotides agree with TRBD2. The CDR3 is made up of 14 amino acids. Trimming took 3 bases from V and 9 from J; bases not matched to a gene: 1. Germline-derived CDR1 and CDR2 are SGHRS and YFSETQ. This chain's CDR3 is CASSSGLAGGEQFF. The CDR3 DNA follows: TGCGCCAGCAGCTCGGGACTAGCGGGAGGTGAGCAGTTCTTC.

The gene calls are TRBV7-3 and TRBJ2-6, with TRBD1 as a possible D gene (6 bases). CDR1 SGHTA and CDR2 FQGTGA come from the germline V gene. The CDR3 consists of 15 residues. With 5 bases removed from V and 2 bases from J, the gap between germline ends came to 10 bases. The CDR3 spells CASSEQGAGANVLTF. CDR3 bases: TGTGCCAGCAGCGAACAGGGCGCTGGGGCCAACGTCCTGACTTTC.

The chain has TRBV28 and TRBJ1-2; a weak D match, TRBD1 (5 bases). This CDR3 has 15 residues. The V and J ends lost 2 bases and 6 bases respectively, with 16 bases between them. Germline CDR1 reads MDHEN; CDR2 reads SYDVKM. The CDR3 here is CASSLGVGANNGYTF. In DNA form, the CDR3 reads TGTGCCAGCAGTTTAGGTGTAGGGGCGAATAATGGCTACACCTTC.

The chain links TRBV25-1 to TRBJ2-7; D may be TRBD2 (7 bases). This CDR3 contains 18 residues. Germline V gene data show CDR1 as MGHDK and CDR2 as SYGVNS. V shed 5 bases and J shed 5 bases, with 28 bases lying between them. In nucleotides, the CDR3 is TGTGCCAGCAGTAGGGGGGGGCTTTCCCCCTTCTCCGGGGACGAGCAGTACTTC. Amino acid sequence: CASSRGGLSPFSGDEQYF.

This clone was counted between two and nine times. J is TRBJ2-7 and V is TRBV30; D gene unclear. Germline V gene sequence: CDR1 GTSNPN, CDR2 SVGIG (reference sequence). The CDR3 is 12 residues long. With 1 base removed from V and 3 bases from J, the gap between germline ends came to 7 bases. The CDR3 region is CAWSGPGYEQYF. The CDR3 DNA reads as TGTGCCTGGAGTGGACCGGGCTACGAGCAGTACTTC.

This clone was recorded a few times. The rearrangement uses TRBV19 and TRBJ1-5; D is uncertain. CDR1 and CDR2 from the germline V gene are LNHDA and SQIVND (reference sequence). Trimming took off 2 bases at V and 1 base at J, with 9 bases between the two ends. The CDR3 extends over 15 amino acids. Here the CDR3 reads CASSIRWTSNQPQHF. For the CDR3, the DNA is TGTGCCAGTAGTATACGGTGGACGAGCAATCAGCCCCAGCATTTT.

J is TRBJ2-1 and V is TRBV7-9, with D perhaps matching TRBD1 or TRBD2 (7 bases each). The V end lost 5 bases, the J end lost 8 bases, and 19 bases lay between the germline ends. Germline CDR1 is SEHNR and CDR2 is FQNEAQ (reference sequence). The CDR3 consists of 15 residues. CDR3 sequence (DNA): TGTGCCAGCAGCGTACTACAGGGGAGGGAGGATGAGCAGTTCTTC. It is translated as CASSVLQGREDEQFF.

The genes are TRBV27 and TRBJ2-6; the D call may be TRBD1 or TRBD2 (6 bases each). The CDR3 is 16 residues long. Looked up from germline, CDR1 is MNHEY and CDR2 is SMNVEV (reference sequence). The V gene lost 8 bases and the J gene lost 2 bases, with 16 bases spanning the gap. CDR3 sequence reads: CASSKAGGAGANVLTF. CDR3 coding DNA: TGTGCCAGCTCGAAAGCCGGGGGCGCTGGGGCCAACGTCCTGACTTTC.

This clone has a handful of counts. The chain uses TRBV5-6 and TRBJ1-5; D gene uncertain. Germline values: CDR1 SGHDT, CDR2 YYEEEE. Trimming took off 4 bases at V and 8 bases at J, with 13 bases between the two ends. There are 13 residues in the CDR3. CDR3 residues: CASSMGFRKPQHF. CDR3 DNA: TGTGCCAGCAGCATGGGATTTAGGAAGCCCCAGCATTTT.

The chain joins TRBV6-4 to TRBJ2-1; 7 bases fit TRBD2. The germline CDR1 and CDR2 sequences are MRHNA and SNTAGT. The CDR3 sequence is 16 residues long. Trimming at V came to 0 bases and at J to 4 bases, leaving 6 bases not matched to a gene. This CDR3 is CASSDSVGRMYNEQFF. In nucleotides, the CDR3 is TGTGCCAGCAGTGACTCGGTCGGGAGGATGTACAATGAGCAGTTCTTC.

This chain joins TRBV4-1 and TRBJ2-7, with D possibly being TRBD1 (5 bases). V lost 6 bases to trimming and J lost 0 bases, with 21 bases between them. Germline CDR1 and CDR2: MGHRA and YSYEKL. The CDR3 extends over 17 amino acids. The CDR3 DNA follows: TGCGCCAGCAGTCCCCTGGGCCAGGGCAGGACCTCCTACGAGCAGTACTTC. It yields the protein CASSPLGQGRTSYEQYF.

V gene TRBV6-4 combines with J gene TRBJ2-7; D remains unclear. Germline CDR1 is MRHNA and CDR2 is SNTAGT. Trimming pared 3 bases from V and 0 bases from J, leaving 12 bases between. The CDR3 totals 15 residues. CDR3 bases: TGTGCCAGCAGTGAAGAACTGGGAAGCTCCTACGAGCAGTACTTC. It specifies CASSEELGSSYEQYF.

This clone was seen more than once but under ten times. CDR3 nucleotides: TGTGCCAGCAGTCCCACAGGGGCCTACGAGCAGTACTTC. It specifies CASSPTGAYEQYF. The chain is built from TRBV6-5 and TRBJ2-7; 7 nucleotides align to TRBD1. Germline V lookup: CDR1 MNHEY, CDR2 SVGAGI. The CDR3 consists of 13 residues. V lost 5 bases to trimming and J lost 2 bases; unmatched junction nucleotides: 3.

A word on this clone: The CDR3 ends on some other residue instead of the conserved phenylalanine or tryptophan, so this is likely a read error. The chain is built from TRBV20-1 and TRBJ1-4; no reliable D call. V shed 5 bases and J shed 8 bases, with 9 bases lying between them. This CDR3 has 11 residues. The germline V gene has CDR1 DFQATT and CDR2 SNEGSKA (reference sequence). CDR3 DNA sequence: TGCAGTGCTTCCTCGGGCGAAAAACTGTTTCTT. It yields the protein CSASSGEKLFL.